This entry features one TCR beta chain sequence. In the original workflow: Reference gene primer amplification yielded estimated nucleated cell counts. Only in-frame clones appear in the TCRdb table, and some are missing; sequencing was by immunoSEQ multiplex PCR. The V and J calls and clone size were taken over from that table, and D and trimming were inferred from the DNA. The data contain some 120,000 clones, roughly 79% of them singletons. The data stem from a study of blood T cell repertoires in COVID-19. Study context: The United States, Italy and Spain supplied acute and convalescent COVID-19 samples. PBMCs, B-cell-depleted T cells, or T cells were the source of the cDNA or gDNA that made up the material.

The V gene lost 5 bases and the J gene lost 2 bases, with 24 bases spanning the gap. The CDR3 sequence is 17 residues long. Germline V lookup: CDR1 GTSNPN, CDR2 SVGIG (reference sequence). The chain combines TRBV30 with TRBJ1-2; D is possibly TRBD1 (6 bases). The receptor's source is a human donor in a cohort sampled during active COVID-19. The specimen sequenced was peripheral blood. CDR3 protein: CAWGRQGRATWNYGYTF. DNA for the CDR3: TGTGCCTGGGGGAGGCAGGGGAGGGCTACGTGGAACTATGGCTACACCTTC.